Each of the 19 T cell receptor beta chains below was sequenced from the same sample in a study of beta chain features in type 1 diabetes (dated by TCRdb to 2017 to 2018). Receptor libraries were prepared by the immunoSEQ multiplex PCR assay. All of the isolated RNA was reverse transcribed with the High Capacity cDNA Reverse Transcription Kit, so expressed TCRB transcripts were sequenced. Here the immuneACCESS table is served through TCRdb, limited to in-frame sequences with V and J called. Missing clones are a known gap in these copies; in checked studies unresolved V genes cover under half, and the rest lacks a known reason. The sample has approximately 400,000 clones on record, approximately 15% of them singletons. 0.019% of the sample rests with the top ten. What was sequenced was naive CD4+ T cells from blood. What this sample's cell subset or site label stands for: true naive CD4+ T cells. Receptor source: a woman between 18 and 30 years old in good health.

This chain links TRBV7-2 with TRBJ2-7; 9 nucleotides agree with TRBD2. The CDR3 is 15 amino acids. With V trimmed by 4 bases and J by 5 bases, 9 bases remained unmatched. Per the germline V gene, CDR1 is SGHTA and CDR2 is FQGNSA. CDR3 loop: CASSSAGTSFHEQYF. The CDR3 nucleotides are TGTGCCAGCAGCTCCGCAGGGACTAGCTTCCACGAGCAGTACTTC.

This chain links TRBV5-6 with TRBJ1-5; 12 positions agree with TRBD1. The V gene end was trimmed by 1 base and the J gene end by 7 bases; junction bases not matched to a gene: 6. Germline lookup yields CDR1 SGHDT and CDR2 YYEEEE. This CDR3 has 16 residues. The CDR3, as DNA: TGTGCCAGCAGCTTGTCGGGACAGGGGGCCGGACAGCCCCAGCATTTT. The encoded protein is CASSLSGQGAGQPQHF.

The rearrangement links TRBV19 to TRBJ2-3; D possibly corresponds to TRBD2 (5 bases). Looked up from germline, CDR1 is LNHDA and CDR2 is SQIVND (reference sequence). The CDR3 spans 13 residues. Trimming removed 5 bases at V and 3 bases at J, with 9 bases between. CDR3 nucleotides: TGTGCCAGTAGTGAGGGTTCGACAGATACGCAGTATTTT. The encoded protein is CASSEGSTDTQYF.

This clone was counted between two and nine times. This chain joins TRBV29-1 and TRBJ2-7; 9 bases are shared with TRBD1. From germline, CDR1 is SQVTM and CDR2 ANQGSEA. There are 16 residues in the CDR3. V was clipped by 7 bases and J by 2 bases; unmatched bases: 15. The CDR3: CSAFETGTGTPYEQYF. The CDR3 DNA sequence: TGCAGCGCTTTTGAGACCGGGACAGGGACTCCCTACGAGCAGTACTTC.

The table lists this clone with a few counts. J is TRBJ2-1 and V is TRBV5-4, with unresolved D. CDR3 size: 16 residues. Germline assignment: CDR1 SGHNT and CDR2 YYREEE (reference sequence). Trimming removed 2 bases from V and 3 bases from J, with 15 bases in between. The CDR3 loop reads CASSFSGTLRYNEQFF. CDR3 coding DNA: TGTGCCAGCAGCTTCTCCGGTACCCTCCGCTACAATGAGCAGTTCTTC.

The genes are TRBV9 and TRBJ2-3; D might be TRBD2 (6 bases). The CDR3 spans 14 residues. V lost 3 bases to trimming and J lost 8 bases, with 16 bases between them. Germline-derived CDR1 and CDR2 are SGDLS and YYNGEE. Written as DNA, the CDR3 is TGTGCCAGCAGCGCCTTCAGTAGCGGACCTACGCAGTATTTT. It codes for CASSAFSSGPTQYF.

The V and J genes are TRBV7-6 and TRBJ1-1; D not certain. V lost 5 bases and J lost 6, with 19 bases in between. The germline V gene has CDR1 SGHVS and CDR2 FNYEAQ. The CDR3 consists of 15 residues. The CDR3 nucleotides read TGTGCCAGCAGCCCCTGGGAGGCAGGAAGCTCTGAAGCTTTCTTT. Translated, it gives CASSPWEAGSSEAFF.

This clone was recorded a few times. This chain links TRBV6-6 with TRBJ2-7, with D uncertain. There are 13 residues in the CDR3. CDR1 and CDR2 (germline): MNHNY, SVGAGI (reference sequence). The germline V and J ends were trimmed by 9 bases and 2 bases, with 14 bases remaining between them. The CDR3 sequence: CARPPPRPYEQYF. In DNA, the CDR3 is TGTGCCAGACCTCCGCCGCGGCCCTACGAGCAGTACTTC.

The rearrangement joins TRBV9 to TRBJ2-6; 7 bases match TRBD1. Germline lookup yields CDR1 SGDLS and CDR2 YYNGEE. This CDR3 has 19 residues. Trimming at V came to 3 bases and at J to 0 bases, leaving 12 bases not matched to a gene. CDR3 sequence reads: CASSEQKYRGISGANVLTF. DNA for the CDR3: TGTGCCAGCAGCGAGCAGAAGTACAGGGGCATCTCTGGGGCCAACGTCCTGACTTTC.

This clone was found once. J is TRBJ1-1 and V is TRBV10-3, with a possible D match to TRBD1 (5 bases). The CDR3 is 14 amino acids. V was pared by 2 bases and J by 5 bases, with 12 bases between. Germline V gene lookup returns CDR1 ENHRY and CDR2 SYGVKD. The CDR3 spells CAISEVQGGTEAFF. The DNA of the CDR3 is TGTGCCATCAGTGAGGTTCAGGGAGGGACTGAAGCTTTCTTT.

Remarks on this clone: Different DNA sequences within this sample yield the same CDR3. The J gene is TRBJ2-3, the V gene TRBV29-1, with a tentative D call TRBD1 (5 bases). The CDR3 sequence is 14 residues long. From germline, CDR1 is SQVTM and CDR2 ANQGSEA. The germline V and J ends were trimmed by 4 bases and 0 bases, with 11 bases remaining between them. The CDR3 sequence: CSVGRGTSTDTQYF. The CDR3 nucleotides are TGCAGCGTTGGAAGGGGAACTAGCACAGATACGCAGTATTTT.

The rearrangement joins TRBV30 to TRBJ2-3; no definite D call. The germline V and J ends were trimmed by 2 bases and 4 bases, with 10 bases remaining between them. Germline values: CDR1 GTSNPN, CDR2 SVGIG (reference sequence). The CDR3 has 13 amino acids. The CDR3 spells CAWSPRQPDTQYF. DNA for the CDR3: TGTGCCTGGAGTCCCCGACAACCAGATACGCAGTATTTT.

The chain employs TRBV7-2 and TRBJ2-4; no reliable D call. CDR1 SGHTA and CDR2 FQGNSA come from the germline V gene. There are 16 residues in the CDR3. V was clipped by 3 bases and J by 1 base, with 13 bases between them. This CDR3 is CASSFDFASAKNIQYF. The CDR3, as DNA: TGTGCCAGCAGCTTCGACTTCGCGTCGGCCAAAAACATTCAGTACTTC. Full variable domain (missing parts from reference TRBV7-2 and TRBJ2-4): GAGVSQSPSNKVTEKGKDVELRCDPISGHTALYWYRQSLGQGLEFLIYFQGNSAPDKSGLPSDRFSAERTGGSVSTLTIQRTQQEDSAVYLCASSFDFASAKNIQYFGAGTRLSVL.

The chain is built from TRBV7-2 and TRBJ1-1; D is ambiguous. Germline V gene lookup returns CDR1 SGHTA and CDR2 FQGNSA. CDR3 length: 16 amino acids. V lost 5 bases and J 2 bases, leaving 18 bases between the germline ends. CDR3 coding DNA: TGTGCCAGCAGCCCACCTAATTACGGGAAAAACACTGAAGCTTTCTTT. This encodes CASSPPNYGKNTEAFF.

A few counts support this clone. The rearrangement links TRBV5-4 to TRBJ2-1; 11 bases align to TRBD2. Looked up from germline, CDR1 is SGHNT and CDR2 is YYREEE (reference sequence). J was trimmed by 7 bases and V by 0 bases; bases with no gene match: 9. The CDR3 loop spans 17 amino acids. The chain's CDR3 is CASSLVVRTSGLNEQFF. DNA of the CDR3: TGTGCCAGCAGCTTGGTGGTGAGGACTAGCGGGTTGAATGAGCAGTTCTTC.

This clone was counted between two and nine times. The chain uses TRBV23-1 and TRBJ2-6; 8 bases line up with TRBD1. TRBV23-1 is reported as an ORF; its role is uncertain. The CDR3 consists of 18 residues. The V gene end was trimmed by 0 bases and the J gene end by 0 bases; junction bases not matched to a gene: 4. The DNA of the CDR3 is TGCGCCAGCAGTCAATCGCAGGGGGCCTACTCTGGGGCCAACGTCCTGACTTTC. It translates to CASSQSQGAYSGANVLTF.

The chain recombines TRBV7-9 with TRBJ2-6; possibly TRBD1 for D (6 bases). The CDR3 runs 17 residues. V lost 6 bases and J lost 2, with 17 bases in between. CDR1 is SEHNR, CDR2 FQNEAQ, per germline (reference sequence). CDR3 nucleotide sequence: TGTGCCAGCAGTTATCGGACAGAGGCACCTGGGGCCAACGTCCTGACTTTC. This encodes CASSYRTEAPGANVLTF.

In this sample, this clone turned up a few times. V usage is TRBV19 and J usage is TRBJ1-1; the match to TRBD1 covers 7 bases. The CDR3 has 14 residues. CDR1 and CDR2 (germline): LNHDA, SQIVND (reference sequence). The ends lost 7 bases at V and 0 bases at J; junction bases unmatched: 5. The CDR3 here is CASTRDSLNTEAFF. DNA of the CDR3: TGTGCCAGTACCAGGGACAGCTTGAACACTGAAGCTTTCTTT.

This clone has more than one count but fewer than ten. The chain uses TRBV29-1 and TRBJ2-5; 7 nucleotides line up with TRBD2. The J call is in doubt because the DNA end fits TRBJ2-7 better. Germline lookup yields CDR1 SQVTM and CDR2 ANQGSEA. The CDR3 covers 13 residues. The CDR3 sequence: CSALSGNSYEQYF. Written as DNA, the CDR3 is TGCAGCGCATTAAGCGGGAACTCCTACGAGCAGTACTTC.